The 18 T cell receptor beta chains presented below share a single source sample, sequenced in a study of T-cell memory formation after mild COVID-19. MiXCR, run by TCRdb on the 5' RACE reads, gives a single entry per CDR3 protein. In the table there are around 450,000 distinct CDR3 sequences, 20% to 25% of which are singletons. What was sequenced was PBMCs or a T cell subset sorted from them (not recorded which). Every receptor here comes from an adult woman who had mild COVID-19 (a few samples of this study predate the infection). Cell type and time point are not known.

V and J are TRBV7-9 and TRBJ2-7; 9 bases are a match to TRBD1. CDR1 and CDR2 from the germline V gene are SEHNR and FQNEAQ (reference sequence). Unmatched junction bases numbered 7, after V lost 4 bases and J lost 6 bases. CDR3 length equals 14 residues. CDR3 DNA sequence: TGTGCCAGCAGCTCCACAGGGGGCAAGGGCGAGCAGTACTTC. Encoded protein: CASSSTGGKGEQYF.

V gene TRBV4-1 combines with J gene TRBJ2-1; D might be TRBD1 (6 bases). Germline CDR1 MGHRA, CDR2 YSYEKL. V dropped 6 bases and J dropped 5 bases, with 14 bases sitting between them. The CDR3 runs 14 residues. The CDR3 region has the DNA TGCGCCAGCAGAGATCAGGGGAACGACAATGAGCAGTTCTTC. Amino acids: CASRDQGNDNEQFF.

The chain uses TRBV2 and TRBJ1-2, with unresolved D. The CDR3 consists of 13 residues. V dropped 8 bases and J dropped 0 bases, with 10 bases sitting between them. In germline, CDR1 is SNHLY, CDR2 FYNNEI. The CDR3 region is CASLWMANYGYTF. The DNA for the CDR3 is TGTGCCAGCCTCTGGATGGCTAACTATGGCTACACCTTC.

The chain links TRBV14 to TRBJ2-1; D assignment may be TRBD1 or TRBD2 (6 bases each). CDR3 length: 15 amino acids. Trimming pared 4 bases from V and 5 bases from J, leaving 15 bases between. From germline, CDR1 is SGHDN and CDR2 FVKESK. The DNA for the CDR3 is TGTGCCAGCAGCCCCTTAGGGGGGCTGGACAATGAGCAGTTCTTC. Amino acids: CASSPLGGLDNEQFF.

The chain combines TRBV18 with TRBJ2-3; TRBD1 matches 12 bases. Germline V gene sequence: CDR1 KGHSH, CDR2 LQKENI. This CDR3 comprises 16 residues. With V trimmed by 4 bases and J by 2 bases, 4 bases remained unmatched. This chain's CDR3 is CASSQGQGAPTDTQYF. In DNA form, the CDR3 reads TGTGCCAGCTCACAGGGACAGGGGGCGCCCACAGATACGCAGTATTTT.

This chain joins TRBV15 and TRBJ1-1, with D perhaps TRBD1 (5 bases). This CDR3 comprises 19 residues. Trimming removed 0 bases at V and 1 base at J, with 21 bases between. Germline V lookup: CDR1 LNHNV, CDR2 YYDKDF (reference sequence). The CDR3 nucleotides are TGTGCCACCAGCAGAGATGGGGGTAGCGGTTTGATCGAGAACACTGAAGCTTTCTTT. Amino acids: CATSRDGGSGLIENTEAFF.

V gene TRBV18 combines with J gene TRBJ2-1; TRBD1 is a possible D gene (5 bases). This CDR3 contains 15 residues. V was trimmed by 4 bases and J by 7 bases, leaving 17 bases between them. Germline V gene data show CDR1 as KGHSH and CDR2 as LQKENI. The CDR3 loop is CASSLSQGPGNEQFF. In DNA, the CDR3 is TGTGCCAGCTCACTTTCGCAGGGCCCGGGTAATGAGCAGTTCTTC.

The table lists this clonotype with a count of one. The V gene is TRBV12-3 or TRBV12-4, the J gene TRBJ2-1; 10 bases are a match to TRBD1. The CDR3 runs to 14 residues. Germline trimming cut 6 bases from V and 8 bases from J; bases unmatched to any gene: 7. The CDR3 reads CASSTGTGVDEQFF. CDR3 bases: TGTGCCAGCAGCACCGGGACAGGGGTTGATGAGCAGTTCTTC.

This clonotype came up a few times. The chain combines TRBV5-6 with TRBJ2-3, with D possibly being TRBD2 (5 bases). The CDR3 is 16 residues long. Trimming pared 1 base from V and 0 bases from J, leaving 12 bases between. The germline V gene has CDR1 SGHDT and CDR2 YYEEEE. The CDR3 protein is CASSLLSGSSTDTQYF. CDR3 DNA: TGTGCCAGCAGCTTGTTATCGGGATCTAGCACAGATACGCAGTATTTT.

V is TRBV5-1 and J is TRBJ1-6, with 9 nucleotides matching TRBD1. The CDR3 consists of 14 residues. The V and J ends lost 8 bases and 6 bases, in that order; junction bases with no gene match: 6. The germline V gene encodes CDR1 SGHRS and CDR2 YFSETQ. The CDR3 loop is CASGQGSSNSPLHF. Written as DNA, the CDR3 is TGCGCCAGTGGACAGGGGAGCTCTAATTCACCCCTCCACTTT.

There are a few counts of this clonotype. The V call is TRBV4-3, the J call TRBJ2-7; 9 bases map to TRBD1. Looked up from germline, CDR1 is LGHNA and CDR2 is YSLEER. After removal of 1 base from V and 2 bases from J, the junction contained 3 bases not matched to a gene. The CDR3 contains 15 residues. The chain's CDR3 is CASSQGGQGTYEQYF. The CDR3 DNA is TGCGCCAGCAGCCAAGGGGGACAGGGTACCTACGAGCAGTACTTC.

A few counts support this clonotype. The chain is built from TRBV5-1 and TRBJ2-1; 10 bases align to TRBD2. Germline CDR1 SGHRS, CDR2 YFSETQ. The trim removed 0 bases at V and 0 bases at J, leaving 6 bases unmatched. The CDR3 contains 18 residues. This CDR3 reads CASSLGPLAGSSYNEQFF. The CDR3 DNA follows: TGCGCCAGCAGCTTGGGTCCACTAGCGGGATCCTCCTACAATGAGCAGTTCTTC.

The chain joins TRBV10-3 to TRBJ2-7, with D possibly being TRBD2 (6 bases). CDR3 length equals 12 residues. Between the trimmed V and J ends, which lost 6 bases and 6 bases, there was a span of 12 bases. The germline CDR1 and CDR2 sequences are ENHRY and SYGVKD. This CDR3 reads CAISASSVEQYF. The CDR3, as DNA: TGTGCCATCAGCGCGTCTAGCGTCGAGCAGTACTTC.

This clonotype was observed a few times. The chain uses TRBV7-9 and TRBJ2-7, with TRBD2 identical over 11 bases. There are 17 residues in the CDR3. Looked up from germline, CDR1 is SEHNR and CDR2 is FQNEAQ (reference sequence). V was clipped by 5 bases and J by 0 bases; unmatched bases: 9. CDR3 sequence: CASSQSTSGMHSYEQYF. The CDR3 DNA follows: TGTGCCAGCAGCCAATCGACTAGCGGGATGCACTCCTACGAGCAGTACTTC.

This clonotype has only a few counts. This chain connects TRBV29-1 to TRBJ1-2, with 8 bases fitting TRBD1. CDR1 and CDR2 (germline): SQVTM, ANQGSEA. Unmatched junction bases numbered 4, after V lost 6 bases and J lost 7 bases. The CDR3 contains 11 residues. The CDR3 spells CSVGQGAGYTF. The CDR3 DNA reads TGCAGCGTGGGGCAGGGGGCTGGCTACACCTTC. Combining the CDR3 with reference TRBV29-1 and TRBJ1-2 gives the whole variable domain SAVISQKPSRDICQRGTSLTIQCQVDSQVTMMFWYRQQPGQSLTLIATANQGSEATYESGFVIDKFPISRPNLTFSTLTVSNMSPEDSSIYLCSVGQGAGYTFGSGTRLTVV.

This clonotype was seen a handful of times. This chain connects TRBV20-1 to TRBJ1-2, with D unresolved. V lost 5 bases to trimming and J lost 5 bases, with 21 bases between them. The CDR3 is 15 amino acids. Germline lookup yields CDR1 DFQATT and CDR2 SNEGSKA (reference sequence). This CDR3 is CSADPTDFPRYGYTF. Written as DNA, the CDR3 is TGCAGTGCTGACCCCACTGATTTTCCTCGTTATGGCTACACCTTC.

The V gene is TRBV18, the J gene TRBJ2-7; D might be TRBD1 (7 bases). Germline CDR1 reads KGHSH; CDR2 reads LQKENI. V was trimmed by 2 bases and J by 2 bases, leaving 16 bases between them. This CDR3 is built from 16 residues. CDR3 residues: CASSPSLARGAYEQYF. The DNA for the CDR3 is TGTGCCAGCTCACCATCTCTCGCCAGGGGGGCCTACGAGCAGTACTTC.

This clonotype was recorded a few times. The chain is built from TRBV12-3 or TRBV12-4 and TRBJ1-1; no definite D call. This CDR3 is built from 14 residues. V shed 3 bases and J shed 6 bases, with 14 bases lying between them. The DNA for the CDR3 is TGTGCCAGCAGTTTTAATGAGGGAGGTCCTGAAGCTTTCTTT. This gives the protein CASSFNEGGPEAFF.